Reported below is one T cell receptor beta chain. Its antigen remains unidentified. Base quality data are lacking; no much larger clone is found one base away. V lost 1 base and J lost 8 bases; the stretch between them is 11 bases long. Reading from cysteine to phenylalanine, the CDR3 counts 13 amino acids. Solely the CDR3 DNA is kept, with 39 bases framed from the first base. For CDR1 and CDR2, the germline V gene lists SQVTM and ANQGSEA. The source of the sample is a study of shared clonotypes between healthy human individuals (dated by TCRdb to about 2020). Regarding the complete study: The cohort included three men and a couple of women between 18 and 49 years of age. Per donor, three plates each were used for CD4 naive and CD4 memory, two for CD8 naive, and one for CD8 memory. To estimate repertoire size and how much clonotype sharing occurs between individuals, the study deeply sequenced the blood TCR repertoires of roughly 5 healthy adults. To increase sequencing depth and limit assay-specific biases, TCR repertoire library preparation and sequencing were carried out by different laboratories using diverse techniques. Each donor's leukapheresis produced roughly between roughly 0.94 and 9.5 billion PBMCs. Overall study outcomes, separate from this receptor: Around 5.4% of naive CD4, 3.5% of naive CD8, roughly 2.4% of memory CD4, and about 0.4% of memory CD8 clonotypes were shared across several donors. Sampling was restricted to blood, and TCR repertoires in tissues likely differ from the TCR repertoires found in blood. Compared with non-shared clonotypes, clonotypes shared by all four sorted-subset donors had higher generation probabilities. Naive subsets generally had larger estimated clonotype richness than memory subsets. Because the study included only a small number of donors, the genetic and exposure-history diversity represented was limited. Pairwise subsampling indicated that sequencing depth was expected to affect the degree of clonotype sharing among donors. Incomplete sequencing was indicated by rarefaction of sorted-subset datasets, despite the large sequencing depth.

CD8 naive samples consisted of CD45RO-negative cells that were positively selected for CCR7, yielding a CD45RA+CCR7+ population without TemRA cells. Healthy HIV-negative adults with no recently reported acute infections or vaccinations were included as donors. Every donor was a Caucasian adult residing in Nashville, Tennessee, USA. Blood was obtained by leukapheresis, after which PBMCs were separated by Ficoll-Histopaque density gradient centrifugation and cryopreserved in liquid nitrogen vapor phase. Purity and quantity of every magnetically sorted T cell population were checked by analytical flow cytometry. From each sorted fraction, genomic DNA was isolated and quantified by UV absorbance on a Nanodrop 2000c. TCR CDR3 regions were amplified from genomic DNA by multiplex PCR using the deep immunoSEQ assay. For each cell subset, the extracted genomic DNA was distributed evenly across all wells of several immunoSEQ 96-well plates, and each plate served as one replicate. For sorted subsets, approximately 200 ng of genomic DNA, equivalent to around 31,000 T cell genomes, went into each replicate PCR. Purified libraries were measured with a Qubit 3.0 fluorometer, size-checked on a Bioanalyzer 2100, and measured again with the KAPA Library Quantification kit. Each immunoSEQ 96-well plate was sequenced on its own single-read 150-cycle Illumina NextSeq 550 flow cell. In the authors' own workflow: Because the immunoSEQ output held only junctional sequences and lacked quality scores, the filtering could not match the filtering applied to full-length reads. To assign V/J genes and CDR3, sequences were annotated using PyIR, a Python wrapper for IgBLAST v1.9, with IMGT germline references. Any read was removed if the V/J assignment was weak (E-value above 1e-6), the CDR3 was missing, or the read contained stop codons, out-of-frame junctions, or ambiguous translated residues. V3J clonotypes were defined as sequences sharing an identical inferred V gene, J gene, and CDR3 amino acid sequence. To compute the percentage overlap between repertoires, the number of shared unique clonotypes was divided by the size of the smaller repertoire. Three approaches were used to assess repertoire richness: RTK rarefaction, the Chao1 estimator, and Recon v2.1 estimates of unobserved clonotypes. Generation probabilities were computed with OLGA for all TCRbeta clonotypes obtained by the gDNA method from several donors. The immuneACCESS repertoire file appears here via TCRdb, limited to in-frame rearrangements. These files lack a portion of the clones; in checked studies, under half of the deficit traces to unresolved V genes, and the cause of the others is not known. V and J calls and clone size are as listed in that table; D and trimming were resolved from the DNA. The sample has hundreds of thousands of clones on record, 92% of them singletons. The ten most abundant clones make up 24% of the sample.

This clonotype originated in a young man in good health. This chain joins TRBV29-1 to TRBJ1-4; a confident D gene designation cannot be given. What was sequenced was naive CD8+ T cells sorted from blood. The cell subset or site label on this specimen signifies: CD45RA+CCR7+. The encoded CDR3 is CSVEVPSGEKLFF. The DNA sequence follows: TGCAGCGTTGAAGTCCCGTCCGGCGAAAAACTGTTTTTT.